This T cell receptor (beta chain) derives from a study of T cell repertoires in cytomegalovirus infection. Study at large: TCR beta signatures that were public indicated CMV infection and matching HLA type.

Using its own MiXCR run on the reads, TCRdb lists one record per CDR3 protein. This table holds around 300,000 distinct CDR3 sequences, over 7.5% found once. The ends were cut back, 1 base at V and 9 bases at J, with 13 bases in the middle. This CDR3 has 14 amino acids. Germline-derived CDR1 and CDR2 are LGHNA and YNFKEQ. V gene TRBV4-2 combines with J gene TRBJ2-1, with D possibly matching TRBD2 (5 bases). This clonotype originated in a human donor in good health (CMV status not recorded). Some clones in this sample may be carry-over from other donors' samples. Sequencing was done on a sample of PBMCs. CDR3 DNA sequence: TGTGCCAGCAGCCAAGGAACTAGACGGGTTGAGCAGTTCTTC. This codes for CASSQGTRRVEQFF.